This TCR beta chain was sequenced for a study of T-cell memory formation after mild COVID-19. Overall study: Largely donor-specific TCR clusters were found.

With regard to this clonotype: Its antigen is unknown.

TCRalpha and TCRbeta libraries used 5'RACE with constant-segment primers and UMIs. One entry per CDR3 protein, called by TCRdb with MiXCR from the 5' RACE reads. The data contain approximately 100,000 distinct CDR3 sequences, 9.5% to 15% of them singletons. General study findings and limits: Balance between CD4 and CD8 was seen in clones contracting day 15 to 85, and a CD4+ lean was seen in later expanders. Contracting CD4+ clones sat mainly in CM and EM; CD8+ in EMRA.

Looked up from germline, CDR1 is KGHSH and CDR2 is LQKENI. The V segment lost 2 bases and the J segment 1 base; nucleotides outside the gene matches: 6. This CDR3 region has 17 residues. The sample taken for sequencing was PBMCs or a T cell subset sorted from them (not recorded which). The clonotype comes from an adult woman who had mild COVID-19 (a few samples of this study predate the infection). Cell type and time point are not known. The V call is TRBV18, the J call TRBJ2-3, with 10 bases aligning to TRBD1. The CDR3 coding sequence is TGTGCCAGCTCACCAGACGGACAGGGGGTAGGCACAGATACGCAGTATTTT. Protein: CASSPDGQGVGTDTQYF.